This entry lists 6 T cell receptor beta chains sequenced from one sample in a study of cytomegalovirus exposure and HLA in healthy donors. The PCR was carried out with 60 Vbeta primers and 13 Jbeta primers. The protocol was immunoSEQ multiplex PCR, while the TCRdb copy is restricted to in-frame clones and leaves out a portion. Among roughly 99,000 clones, over 75% were seen once, and the ten largest hold 4% to 5%. Sample: PBMCs. These receptors were collected from a male donor in good health and CMV-seronegative.

The chain links TRBV27 to TRBJ2-7; 11 nucleotides line up with TRBD1. With V trimmed by 3 bases and J by 3 bases, 4 bases remained unmatched. From germline, CDR1 is MNHEY and CDR2 SMNVEV (reference sequence). This CDR3 is 15 amino acids long. The chain's CDR3 is CASSFGQGANYEQYF. In DNA form, the CDR3 reads TGTGCCAGCAGTTTCGGACAGGGGGCTAACTACGAGCAGTACTTC.

In this sample, this clone turned up a few times. The rearrangement joins TRBV4-1 to TRBJ2-1, with 8 bases identical to TRBD2. Trimming took 3 bases from V and 3 from J; bases not matched to a gene: 7. The CDR3 runs 16 residues. The germline CDR1 and CDR2 sequences are MGHRA and YSYEKL. This CDR3 reads CASSHEAGEIYNEQFF. The CDR3, as DNA: TGCGCCAGCAGCCATGAAGCGGGAGAGATCTACAATGAGCAGTTCTTC.

This clone has more than one count but fewer than ten. CDR3 coding DNA: TGTGCCAGCAGTGAAGGCCAACGGACTAATGAAAAACTGTTTTTT. Its translation is CASSEGQRTNEKLFF. The chain links TRBV2 to TRBJ1-4, with unresolved D. Germline lookup yields CDR1 SNHLY and CDR2 FYNNEI. The CDR3 spans 15 residues. With 1 base removed from V and 2 bases from J, the gap between germline ends came to 8 bases. Complete variable domain (other parts from reference TRBV2 and TRBJ1-4): EPEVTQTPSHQVTQMGQEVILRCVPISNHLYFYWYRQILGQKVEFLVSFYNNEISEKSEIFDDQFSVERPDGSNFTLKIRSTKLEDSAMYFCASSEGQRTNEKLFFGSGTQLSVL.

The chain has TRBV7-9 and TRBJ1-5; weak D call: TRBD1 (5 bases). This CDR3 has 14 amino acids. Trimming took off 1 base at V and 5 bases at J, with 9 bases between the two ends. Germline V gives CDR1 SEHNR, CDR2 FQNEAQ (reference sequence). The CDR3 region is CASSLGTGDQPQHF. The CDR3 bases are TGTGCCAGCAGCTTAGGAACAGGAGATCAGCCCCAGCATTTT.

This clone showed up just a few times. V is TRBV18 and J is TRBJ2-5; 8 bases are a match to TRBD2. Trimming took 6 bases from V and 5 from J; bases not matched to a gene: 14. The CDR3 runs to 16 residues. Germline V CDR1 and CDR2: KGHSH, LQKENI. The DNA of the CDR3 is TGTGCCAGCTCCCAAGGGGGACTTAGCGGGACGGAGACCCAGTACTTC. Protein sequence: CASSQGGLSGTETQYF.

The V gene is TRBV29-1, the J gene TRBJ2-5; 12 bases line up with TRBD2. The J call may not be correct, given that the DNA end is closer to TRBJ2-7. This CDR3 spans 14 amino acids. Germline V gives CDR1 SQVTM, CDR2 ANQGSEA. CDR3 coding DNA: TGCAGCGTGAAACTAGCGGGAGGAAACTACGAGCAGTACTTC. Protein sequence: CSVKLAGGNYEQYF.